The next 26 T cell receptor beta chains were all read from a single sample in a study of CD8 T cells in ankylosing spondylitis. MiXCR, run by TCRdb on the 5' RACE reads, gives a single entry per CDR3 protein. The table shows 150,000 to 200,000 distinct CDR3 sequences, with roughly 18% occurring only once. Sequences were obtained from blood, either unsorted or a sorted T cell fraction (not recorded which). These TCRs come from a male donor with ankylosing spondylitis or in good health (not recorded which).

This clonotype was detected ten times or more. The chain couples TRBV7-6 to TRBJ2-3; TRBD2 is a possible D gene (6 bases). Trimming pared 0 bases from V and 3 bases from J, leaving 10 bases between. The CDR3 consists of 15 residues. Germline CDR1 reads SGHVS; CDR2 reads FNYEAQ. CDR3 DNA sequence: TGTGCCAGCAGCTTAGCCCCGGGAGAAACAGATACGCAGTATTTT. Translation gives CASSLAPGETDTQYF.

This clonotype was counted many times. The chain recombines TRBV20-1 with TRBJ2-3; a weak D match, TRBD2 (6 bases). The CDR3 extends over 15 amino acids. V lost 4 bases and J 3 bases, leaving 17 bases between the germline ends. From germline, CDR1 is DFQATT and CDR2 SNEGSKA (reference sequence). In DNA, the CDR3 is TGCAGTGCTATTTTTGGTGGCGGGATGACAGATACGCAGTATTTT. This translates into CSAIFGGGMTDTQYF.

This clonotype has at least ten counts. V gene TRBV20-1 combines with J gene TRBJ2-7, with D possibly matching TRBD1 (6 bases). This CDR3 has 13 amino acids. Looked up from germline, CDR1 is DFQATT and CDR2 is SNEGSKA (reference sequence). V lost 3 bases, J lost 7 bases, and 16 bases lay in between. The CDR3 region has the DNA TGCAGTGCTAGGTCGAGGCAGGGGTGGGAGCAGTACTTC. Encoded protein: CSARSRQGWEQYF.

The chain links TRBV10-2 to TRBJ2-7; TRBD1 matches at 8 bases. This CDR3 comprises 14 residues. Trimming took 6 bases from V and 0 from J; bases not matched to a gene: 4. Germline assignment: CDR1 WSHSY and CDR2 SAAADI. For the CDR3, the DNA is TGCGCCAGCAGAAGACAGGGGAGCTCCTACGAGCAGTACTTC. It translates to CASRRQGSSYEQYF.

This clonotype occurred once. A much larger clonotype is one base distant, so this may be a read error. Here the CDR3 DNA reads TGTGCCAGCAATTGGGACCTAGCGGGAGTGAACGAGCAGTACTTC. Protein sequence: CASNWDLAGVNEQYF. The rearrangement joins TRBV27 to TRBJ2-7, with TRBD2 matching 10 bases. The V and J ends lost 7 bases and 5 bases, in that order; junction bases with no gene match: 11. There are 15 residues in the CDR3. Looked up from germline, CDR1 is MNHEY and CDR2 is SMNVEV (reference sequence).

In this sample, this clonotype turned up a few times. The chain carries TRBV3-1 and TRBJ2-1; D is possibly TRBD1 or TRBD2 (6 bases each). The germline CDR1 and CDR2 sequences are LGHDT and YNNKEL (reference sequence). Between the trimmed V and J ends, which lost 4 bases and 7 bases, there was a span of 17 bases. The CDR3 sequence is 15 residues long. The CDR3 region is CASSLEGHPQNEQFF. In DNA form, the CDR3 reads TGTGCCAGCAGCCTGGAGGGACACCCCCAAAATGAGCAGTTCTTC.

A few counts support this clonotype. The V gene is TRBV10-3, the J gene TRBJ2-7; tentatively, D is TRBD1 or TRBD2 (5 bases each). The CDR3 covers 14 residues. V lost 6 bases and J 0 bases, leaving 12 bases between the germline ends. Germline V gives CDR1 ENHRY, CDR2 SYGVKD. The CDR3 nucleotides read TGTGCCATCAGGGGGACCTATAGCTCCTACGAGCAGTACTTC. It codes for CAIRGTYSSYEQYF.

This clonotype was counted many times. V is TRBV24-1 and J is TRBJ2-3; D is ambiguous. This CDR3 has 11 amino acids. Germline V gene data show CDR1 as KGHDR and CDR2 as SFDVKD. V lost 9 bases, J lost 5 bases, and 8 bases lay in between. CDR3 protein: CATASGDTQYF. The CDR3 bases are TGTGCCACCGCATCCGGAGATACGCAGTATTTT.

This chain uses TRBV5-1 with TRBJ1-5, with D tentatively TRBD1 (5 bases). Between the trimmed V and J ends, which lost 0 bases and 4 bases, there was a span of 11 bases. Germline-derived CDR1 and CDR2 are SGHRS and YFSETQ. CDR3 length: 15 residues. The CDR3 spells CASSLAGAMNQPQHF. DNA for the CDR3: TGCGCCAGCAGCTTGGCCGGGGCGATGAATCAGCCCCAGCATTTT.

In its sample, this clonotype was seen a few times. The genes are TRBV7-9 and TRBJ1-1; 8 bases are shared with TRBD1. After removal of 4 bases from V and 6 bases from J, the junction contained 4 bases not matched to a gene. The germline gives CDR1 SEHNR, CDR2 FQNEAQ (reference sequence). The CDR3 covers 13 residues. The CDR3 nucleotides read TGTGCCAGCAGCTCTCGGACAGGGTCTGAAGCTTTCTTT. Its translation is CASSSRTGSEAFF.

This clonotype was counted only a few times. The gene calls are TRBV6-5 and TRBJ1-2; D remains ambiguous. V lost 7 bases to trimming and J lost 6 bases, with 12 bases between them. Germline CDR1 and CDR2: MNHEY and SVGAGI. The length of the CDR3 is 12 residues. CDR3 in amino acids: CASTSPGDGYTF. The CDR3 DNA sequence: TGTGCCAGCACTTCCCCGGGTGATGGCTACACCTTC.

This clonotype was counted at least ten times. V usage is TRBV5-1 and J usage is TRBJ2-7; D is perhaps TRBD2 (5 bases). The CDR3 spans 14 residues. Trimming removed 4 bases from V and 6 bases from J, with 17 bases in between. Germline V CDR1 and CDR2: SGHRS, YFSETQ. The CDR3 sequence is CASSPKAAPFEQYF. The CDR3 region has the DNA TGCGCCAGCAGCCCCAAAGCGGCTCCTTTCGAGCAGTACTTC.

This clonotype turned up a few times. V gene TRBV2 combines with J gene TRBJ2-7, with D possibly being TRBD1 (7 bases). The germline V gene has CDR1 SNHLY and CDR2 FYNNEI. The germline V and J ends were trimmed by 3 bases and 4 bases, with 13 bases remaining between them. The CDR3 contains 14 residues. CDR3 bases: TGTGCCAGCAGTGAGGAGGCGGGACAGTACGAGCAGTACTTC. It encodes CASSEEAGQYEQYF. Full variable domain (rest looked up from reference TRBV2 and TRBJ2-7): EPEVTQTPSHQVTQMGQEVILRCVPISNHLYFYWYRQILGQKVEFLVSFYNNEISEKSEIFDDQFSVERPDGSNFTLKIRSTKLEDSAMYFCASSEEAGQYEQYFGPGTRLTVT.

Many counts were recorded for this clonotype. This rearrangement joins TRBV12-3 or TRBV12-4 to TRBJ2-1; D could derive from TRBD1 or TRBD2 (5 bases each). Trimming cost V 9 bases and J 10 bases, with 10 bases left between them. The CDR3 runs to 10 residues. CDR3 sequence: CASAGGEQFF. The DNA for the CDR3 is TGTGCCAGTGCTGGGGGAGAGCAGTTCTTC.

V usage is TRBV11-2 and J usage is TRBJ2-3; weak D call: TRBD2 (7 bases). This CDR3 region has 15 residues. V was trimmed by 4 bases and J by 1 base, leaving 12 bases between them. Germline V lookup: CDR1 SGHAT, CDR2 FQNNGV. CDR3 protein: CASSSGRGRTDTQYF. CDR3 bases: TGTGCCAGCAGCTCCGGGCGGGGGCGCACAGATACGCAGTATTTT.

This clonotype came up many times. This chain links TRBV5-1 with TRBJ2-1, with 7 bases identical to TRBD2. Trimming removed 4 bases from V and 10 bases from J; junction bases left unmatched: 20. The V gene's germline CDR1 is SGHRS and CDR2 YFSETQ. CDR3 length: 17 residues. The CDR3 DNA sequence: TGCGCCAGCAGCGCCATGGCGGTGGGAGGGCCAGAAGACGAGCAGTTCTTC. The encoded protein is CASSAMAVGGPEDEQFF.

This clonotype was detected ten times or more. V gene TRBV5-1 combines with J gene TRBJ2-7, with 8 bases identical to TRBD2. The CDR3 length is 15 residues. Trimming at V came to 5 bases and at J to 5 bases, leaving 12 bases not matched to a gene. CDR1 is SGHRS, CDR2 YFSETQ, per germline. The CDR3 DNA reads as TGCGCCAGCAGTCTACTTAGCGGGAAAACGAACGAGCAGTACTTC. It translates to CASSLLSGKTNEQYF.

This clonotype was picked up a small number of times. This chain links TRBV10-2 with TRBJ2-7, with 7 positions matching TRBD1. Germline CDR1 and CDR2: WSHSY and SAAADI. The CDR3 has 15 residues. After removal of 5 bases from V and 2 bases from J, the junction contained 9 bases not matched to a gene. The CDR3 DNA sequence: TGCGCCAGCAGTCTGATCCGACAGGGACCCTACGAGCAGTACTTC. Protein: CASSLIRQGPYEQYF.

Many counts were recorded for this clonotype. This chain uses TRBV9 with TRBJ2-1; 8 nucleotides agree with TRBD2. Germline lookup yields CDR1 SGDLS and CDR2 YYNGEE. The CDR3 covers 16 residues. Germline trimming cut 3 bases from V and 4 bases from J; bases unmatched to any gene: 9. This chain's CDR3 is CASSAGLARGYNEQFF. In DNA form, the CDR3 reads TGTGCCAGCAGCGCCGGACTAGCCCGGGGATACAATGAGCAGTTCTTC.

This clonotype appeared a few times. The chain links TRBV6-2 or TRBV6-3 to TRBJ2-4, with D unclear. CDR3 length: 15 amino acids. The germline CDR1 and CDR2 sequences are MNHEY and SVGEGT. Trimming took off 4 bases at V and 0 bases at J, with 10 bases between the two ends. The CDR3 nucleotides read TGTGCCAGCAGTTCCAGGAGTCTAGCCAAAAACATTCAGTACTTC. Translation: CASSSRSLAKNIQYF.

In this sample, this clonotype turned up many times. The chain employs TRBV5-1 and TRBJ2-7; 10 bases align to TRBD1. The CDR3 is made up of 15 amino acids. V lost 2 bases to trimming and J lost 1 base; unmatched junction nucleotides: 3. From germline, CDR1 is SGHRS and CDR2 YFSETQ. CDR3: CASSFGTGASYEQYF. The CDR3 DNA reads TGCGCCAGCAGCTTCGGGACAGGGGCTTCCTACGAGCAGTACTTC. The whole variable domain, filled in from reference TRBV5-1 and TRBJ2-7, reads KAGVTQTPRYLIKTRGQQVTLSCSPISGHRSVSWYQQTPGQGLQFLFEYFSETQRNKGNFPGRFSGRQFSNSRSEMNVSTLELGDSALYLCASSFGTGASYEQYFGPGTRLTVT.

This clonotype was counted ten times or more. This chain connects TRBV7-9 to TRBJ1-3; D possibly corresponds to TRBD1 (5 bases). The CDR3 runs 15 residues. Germline V gives CDR1 SEHNR, CDR2 FQNEAQ (reference sequence). V was pared by 1 base and J by 1 base, with 8 bases between. CDR3 nucleotide sequence: TGTGCCAGCAGCTTAGGACAGACGTCTGGAAACACCATATATTTT. Translating it yields CASSLGQTSGNTIYF.

In this sample, this clonotype turned up many times. This sequence joins TRBV20-1 and TRBJ2-1, with 14 bases identical to TRBD2. The CDR3 covers 17 residues. The V gene's germline CDR1 is DFQATT and CDR2 SNEGSKA (reference sequence). The J segment lost 8 bases and the V segment lost 0 bases, leaving 9 bases of the junction unmatched. The CDR3 DNA sequence: TGCAGTGCTAGAGATTCCGGGACTAGCGGGAGTCTTGATGAGCAGTTCTTC. Translating gives CSARDSGTSGSLDEQFF.

This chain links TRBV18 with TRBJ2-7, with 7 positions matching TRBD1. There are 15 residues in the CDR3. The J segment lost 2 bases and the V segment lost 0 bases, leaving 4 bases of the junction unmatched. Germline lookup yields CDR1 KGHSH and CDR2 LQKENI. DNA for the CDR3: TGTGCCAGCTCACCACCGGGACAGACCGCCTACGAGCAGTACTTC. This codes for CASSPPGQTAYEQYF.

The V gene is TRBV7-8, the J gene TRBJ1-1, with 10 bases lining up with TRBD1. The germline V gene encodes CDR1 SGHVS and CDR2 FQNEAQ. V was clipped by 4 bases and J by 4 bases; unmatched bases: 9. The CDR3 is 16 amino acids. Here the CDR3 reads CASSSIDRGQGTEAFF. In DNA, the CDR3 is TGTGCCAGCAGCTCGATCGACAGGGGGCAAGGCACTGAAGCTTTCTTT.

This clonotype was detected only once. The chain joins TRBV12-3 or TRBV12-4 to TRBJ1-2, with D possibly being TRBD1 (6 bases). CDR3 length: 12 amino acids. V lost 8 bases, J lost 10 bases, and 17 bases lay in between. The CDR3 nucleotides are TGTGCCAGCCGGACGACGGGGGCATCCTACACCTTC. It specifies CASRTTGASYTF.